Following are 14 T cell receptor beta chains from one sample sequenced in a study of cytomegalovirus exposure and HLA in healthy donors. The primer mix had 60 Vbeta and 13 Jbeta primers. Assay used: immunoSEQ multiplex PCR; TCRdb lists only in-frame clones, some missing. There are about 54,000 clones in the sample; approximately 81% occur only once, and approximately 3% lies in the top ten. Sequencing was carried out using PBMCs. The source is a woman aged 18-35 years in good health and CMV-seronegative.

Notes on this clone: One end of the junction varies from germline; a read error may be responsible. The V call is TRBV7-8, the J call TRBJ2-4; 7 bases align to TRBD2. Germline V gene lookup returns CDR1 SGHVS and CDR2 FQNEAQ. CDR3 length equals 15 residues. In DNA form, the CDR3 reads TGTGCCAGCAGCCCCCGGACTAGTGGTAAAAACAGTCAGTACTTC. This sequence encodes CASSPRTSGKNSQYF.

This clone turned up a few times. The genes are TRBV5-1 and TRBJ2-6; the D gene is possibly TRBD1 (6 bases). Germline V gene lookup returns CDR1 SGHRS and CDR2 YFSETQ. The ends were cut back, 4 bases at V and 4 bases at J, with 12 bases in the middle. This CDR3 contains 15 residues. In nucleotides, the CDR3 is TGCGCCAGCAGCATACAGGGACCCGGGGCCAACGTCCTGACTTTC. This codes for CASSIQGPGANVLTF. Looking up the rest from reference TRBV5-1 and TRBJ2-6 gives the full variable domain: KAGVTQTPRYLIKTRGQQVTLSCSPISGHRSVSWYQQTPGQGLQFLFEYFSETQRNKGNFPGRFSGRQFSNSRSEMNVSTLELGDSALYLCASSIQGPGANVLTFGAGSRLTVL.

The chain joins TRBV18 to TRBJ2-2; 16 positions agree with TRBD2. Per germline, CDR1 KGHSH and CDR2 LQKENI. This CDR3 comprises 17 residues. V lost 6 bases, J lost 4 bases, and 5 bases stayed unmatched. The CDR3 here is CASSPGLAGGPTGELFF. Here the CDR3 DNA reads TGTGCCAGCTCGCCGGGACTAGCGGGAGGGCCCACCGGGGAGCTGTTTTTT.

V usage is TRBV28 and J usage is TRBJ1-3; D gene uncertain. V gave up 6 bases and J gave up 0 bases, with 6 bases separating them. Germline V gene sequence: CDR1 MDHEN, CDR2 SYDVKM. The CDR3 has 13 amino acids. The CDR3 nucleotides read TGTGCCAGCAGGAGGAGCTCTGGAAACACCATATATTTT. Translation: CASRRSSGNTIYF.

The chain employs TRBV7-2 and TRBJ2-7; TRBD1 might be the D (7 bases). The CDR3 runs to 14 residues. CDR1 SGHTA and CDR2 FQGNSA come from the germline V gene. Trimming left V 5 bases short and J 3 bases short, with 14 bases between. CDR3 region: CASSPGGPLYEQYF. The CDR3 DNA is TGTGCCAGCAGCCCAGGGGGGCCCCTCTACGAGCAGTACTTC.

This rearrangement joins TRBV6-4 to TRBJ2-1; D might be TRBD1 (6 bases). The CDR3 covers 11 residues. Germline lookup yields CDR1 MRHNA and CDR2 SNTAGT. CDR3 bases: TGTGGGGGGCGCGGGTGCCATGAGCAGTTCTTC. This translates into CGGRGCHEQFF.

The chain carries TRBV5-1 and TRBJ2-5; TRBD2 matches 7 bases. From germline, CDR1 is SGHRS and CDR2 YFSETQ. The CDR3 is 16 amino acids. J lost 5 bases, V lost 0 bases, and 10 bases had no gene match. CDR3 bases: TGCGCCAGCAGCTTGGGGGATGGGAGGGCCCGGGAGACCCAGTACTTC. Protein product: CASSLGDGRARETQYF.

The V gene is TRBV28, the J gene TRBJ2-7; a weak D match, TRBD1 (5 bases). This CDR3 comprises 13 residues. The V end lost 7 bases, the J end lost 3 bases, and 13 bases lay between the germline ends. CDR1 and CDR2 from the germline V gene are MDHEN and SYDVKM. The chain's CDR3 is CASTRTPGYEQYF. The CDR3, as DNA: TGTGCCAGCACTCGGACACCCGGCTACGAGCAGTACTTC. Full variable domain (remainder filled in from reference TRBV28 and TRBJ2-7): DVKVTQSSRYLVKRTGEKVFLECVQDMDHENMFWYRQDPGLGLRLIYFSYDVKMKEKGDIPEGYSVSREKKERFSLILESASTNQTSMYLCASTRTPGYEQYFGPGTRLTVT.

This clone was seen more than once but under ten times. The chain links TRBV29-1 to TRBJ2-2; maybe TRBD2 (7 bases). Trimming shortened V by 5 bases and J by 5 bases, and 15 bases separated the two germline ends. Germline lookup yields CDR1 SQVTM and CDR2 ANQGSEA. CDR3 length: 14 residues. The CDR3 is CSVREAGETGELFF. In nucleotides, the CDR3 is TGCAGCGTTCGGGAGGCAGGGGAAACCGGGGAGCTGTTTTTT.

This chain joins TRBV9 and TRBJ1-5; D is possibly TRBD1 (5 bases). This CDR3 is built from 14 residues. V gave up 0 bases and J gave up 6 bases, with 10 bases separating them. The V gene's germline CDR1 is SGDLS and CDR2 YYNGEE. CDR3 sequence reads: CASSVEGVGQPQHF. CDR3 DNA: TGTGCCAGCAGCGTAGAAGGGGTGGGTCAGCCCCAGCATTTT.

V is TRBV6-4 and J is TRBJ2-1; TRBD2 matches at 7 bases. Germline CDR1 reads MRHNA; CDR2 reads SNTAGT. This CDR3 is 15 amino acids long. The ends lost 3 bases at V and 6 bases at J; junction bases unmatched: 8. CDR3 loop: CASSDGAGVSNEQFF. The CDR3 region has the DNA TGTGCCAGCAGTGATGGGGCGGGAGTAAGCAATGAGCAGTTCTTC.

The CDR3 sequence: CASSLGHPYGYTF. DNA for the CDR3: TGTGCCAGCAGCTTAGGACACCCCTATGGCTACACCTTC. This chain joins TRBV28 and TRBJ1-2; TRBD1 might be the D (5 bases). The germline gives CDR1 MDHEN, CDR2 SYDVKM. V was clipped by 6 bases and J by 4 bases, with 12 bases between them. This CDR3 region has 13 residues.

DNA for the CDR3: TGTGCCAGCAGCTGGCCCCCGGGACAGGGGACAGGTTCACCCCTCCACTTT. Translation gives CASSWPPGQGTGSPLHF. The rearrangement joins TRBV7-8 to TRBJ1-6; TRBD1 aligns across 10 bases. J lost 9 bases, V lost 4 bases, and 12 bases had no gene match. This CDR3 spans 17 amino acids. CDR1 is SGHVS and CDR2 is FQNEAQ in the germline V gene.

CDR3 sequence: CSVSSGPSLDEQYF. For the CDR3, the DNA is TGCAGCGTTTCCAGCGGGCCCTCCCTGGACGAGCAGTACTTC. The genes are TRBV29-1 and TRBJ2-7; TRBD2 is a possible D gene (6 bases). V was cut by 5 bases and J by 5 bases, with 19 bases left in between. Germline lookup yields CDR1 SQVTM and CDR2 ANQGSEA. The CDR3 is made up of 14 amino acids.